This T cell receptor (beta chain) stems from a study of identical twins. Study results and caveats: With abundant cord blood beta clonotypes, insertions were fewer; memory repertoires showed no such pattern. Rather than following the same donors, the conclusions depended on cross-sectional statistical analysis.

There are many counts of this clonotype. Its antigen is unknown. Germline-derived CDR1 and CDR2 are SQVTM and ANQGSEA. The CDR3 spans 17 residues. Trimming shortened V by 4 bases and J by 0 bases, and 22 bases separated the two germline ends. After template switching added a universal primer site, the resulting cDNA carried unique molecular identifiers. TCRdb independently ran MiXCR on the 5' RACE reads; one entry per CDR3 protein. The sample consists of 200,000 to 250,000 distinct CDR3 sequences, approximately 8% of them appearing once. A further study also used this sample, focusing on yellow fever vaccine responses in identical twins. According to that study: Reportedly, the T cell response mounted by twins to vaccine seemed partly convergent, partly personalized.

The genes are TRBV29-1 and TRBJ2-7, with D unclear. This clonotype was obtained from a woman aged 18-35 years in good health. The sequencing sample was made of CD8+ T cells sorted from blood. In nucleotides, the CDR3 is TGCAGCGTTGTCGCAAGAAGGCCTAGAGATACCTCCTACGAGCAGTACTTC. Protein sequence: CSVVARRPRDTSYEQYF.